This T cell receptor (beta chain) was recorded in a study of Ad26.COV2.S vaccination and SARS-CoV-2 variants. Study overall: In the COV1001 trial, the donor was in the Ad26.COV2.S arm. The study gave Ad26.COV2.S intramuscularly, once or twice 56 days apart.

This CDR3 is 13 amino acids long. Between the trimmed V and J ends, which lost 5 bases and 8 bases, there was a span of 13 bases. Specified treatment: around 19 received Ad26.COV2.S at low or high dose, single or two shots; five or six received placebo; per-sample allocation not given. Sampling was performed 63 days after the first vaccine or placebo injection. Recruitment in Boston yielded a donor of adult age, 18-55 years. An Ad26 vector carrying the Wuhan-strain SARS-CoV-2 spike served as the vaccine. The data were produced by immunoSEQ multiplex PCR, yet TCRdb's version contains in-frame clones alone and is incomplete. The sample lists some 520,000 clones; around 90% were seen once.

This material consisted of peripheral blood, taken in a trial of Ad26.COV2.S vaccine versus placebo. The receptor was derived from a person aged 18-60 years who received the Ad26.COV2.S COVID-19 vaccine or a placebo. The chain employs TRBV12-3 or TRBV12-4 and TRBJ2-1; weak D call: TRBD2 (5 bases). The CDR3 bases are TGTGCCAGCAGTCCACGGAGGATCGATGAGCAGTTCTTC. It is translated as CASSPRRIDEQFF.